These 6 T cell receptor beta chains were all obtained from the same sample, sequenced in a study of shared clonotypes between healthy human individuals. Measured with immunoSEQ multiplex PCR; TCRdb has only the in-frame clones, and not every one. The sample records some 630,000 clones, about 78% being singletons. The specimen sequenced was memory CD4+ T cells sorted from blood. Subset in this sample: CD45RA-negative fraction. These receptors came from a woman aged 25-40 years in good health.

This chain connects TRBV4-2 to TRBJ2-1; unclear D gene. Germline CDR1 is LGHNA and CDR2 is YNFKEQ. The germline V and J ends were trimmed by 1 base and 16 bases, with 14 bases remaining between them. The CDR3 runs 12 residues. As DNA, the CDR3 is TGTGCCAGCAGCCAAGGTGAAGGACCAGTCTTCTTC. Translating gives CASSQGEGPVFF.

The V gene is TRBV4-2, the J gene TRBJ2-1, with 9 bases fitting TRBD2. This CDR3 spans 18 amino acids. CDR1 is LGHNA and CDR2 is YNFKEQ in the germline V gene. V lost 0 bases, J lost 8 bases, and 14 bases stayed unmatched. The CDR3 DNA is TGTGCCAGCAGCCAAGAAAGGGTTGCTAGCGGGGTTAGCTATGAGCAGTTCTTC. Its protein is CASSQERVASGVSYEQFF.

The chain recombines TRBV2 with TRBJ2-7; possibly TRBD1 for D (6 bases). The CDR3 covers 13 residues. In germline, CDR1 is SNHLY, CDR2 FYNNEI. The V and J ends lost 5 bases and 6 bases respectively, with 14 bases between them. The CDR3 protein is CASSPLQGSEQYF. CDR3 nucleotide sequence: TGTGCCAGCAGTCCTTTACAGGGAAGCGAGCAGTACTTC.

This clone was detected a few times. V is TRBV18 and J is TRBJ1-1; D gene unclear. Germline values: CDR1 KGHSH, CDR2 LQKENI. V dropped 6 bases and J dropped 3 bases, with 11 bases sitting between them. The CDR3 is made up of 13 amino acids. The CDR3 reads CASSQDGDTEAFF. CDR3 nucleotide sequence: TGTGCCAGCTCCCAAGACGGAGACACTGAAGCTTTCTTT.

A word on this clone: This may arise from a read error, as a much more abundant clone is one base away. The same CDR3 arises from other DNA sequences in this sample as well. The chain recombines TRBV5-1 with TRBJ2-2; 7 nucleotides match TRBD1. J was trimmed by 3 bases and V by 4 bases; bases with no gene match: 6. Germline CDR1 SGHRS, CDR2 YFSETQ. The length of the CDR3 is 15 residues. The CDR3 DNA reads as TGCGCCAGCAGCCAAGGGGACAGAGACACCGGGGAGCTGTTTTTT. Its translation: CASSQGDRDTGELFF.

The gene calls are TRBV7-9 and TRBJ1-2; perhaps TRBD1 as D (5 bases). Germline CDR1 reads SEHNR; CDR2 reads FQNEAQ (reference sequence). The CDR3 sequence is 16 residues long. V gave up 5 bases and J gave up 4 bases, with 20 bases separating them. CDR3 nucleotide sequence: TGTGCCAGCAGCCCTCGGGGGGAGGCGGAGGTCTATGGCTACACCTTC. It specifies CASSPRGEAEVYGYTF.